This T cell receptor (beta chain) was recorded in a study of shared clonotypes between healthy human individuals. Clones were read by immunoSEQ multiplex PCR, and TCRdb kept only the in-frame ones, dropping some. The data hold about 1 million clones, with about 70% observed a single time. The germline CDR1 and CDR2 sequences are SGDLS and YYNGEE. V was clipped by 3 bases and J by 6 bases, with 11 bases between them. This CDR3 is 13 amino acids long. This TCR was recovered from a young man in good health. This rearrangement joins TRBV9 to TRBJ2-3; either TRBD1 or TRBD2 may fit D (7 bases each). The sequenced sample consisted of memory CD4+ T cells sorted from blood. The sample's subset: CD45RA-negative fraction. The CDR3: CASSGQGGDTQYF. CDR3 nucleotides: TGTGCCAGCAGCGGACAGGGAGGGGATACGCAGTATTTT. The full variable domain, completed using reference TRBV9 and TRBJ2-3, is DSGVTQTPKHLITATGQRVTLRCSPRSGDLSVYWYQQSLDQGLQFLIQYYNGEERAKGNILERFSAQQFPDLHSELNLSSLELGDSALYFCASSGQGGDTQYFGPGTRLTVL.